This T cell receptor beta chain originates from a study of blood T cell repertoires in COVID-19 (dated by TCRdb to the early 2020s). General notes on the study: Collaborator samples came from the United States, Italy and Spain and covered acute and convalescent phases of COVID-19. Subjects who had been exposed to COVID-19, were actively infected with it, or had recovered from it provided the deeply sampled blood TCRbeta repertoires that made up the dataset. The samples were drawn from two sources: the first 160 participants of the ongoing ImmuneRACE study, and over 950 subjects contributed by 6 global collaborators. The repertoires were made available in a free public database intended to serve as a resource for research on the immune response to SARS-CoV-2. Where HLA class I and class II types were available, the types were taken from metadata supplied by the sample provider, not from assay-based typing. The sample metadata nearly always contained a de-identified subject ID, COVID-19 status, age in years and sex. The prospective study material was composed of cDNA or gDNA derived from T cells, B-cell-depleted T cells, or PBMCs. On the study overall, not on this receptor specifically: How much clinical and demographic metadata was included differed by source and by participant, and the metadata was provided uncurated.

This clone was observed a single time. Its cognate antigen has yet to be identified. Base qualities were left out, and no much larger clone turns up one base away. The immunoSEQ Assay, a bias-controlled multiplex PCR, was used to amplify TCRbeta CDR3 regions from genomic DNA. The study's own analysis went as follows. The number of nucleated cells in each sample was estimated by amplification of reference gene primers within the assay. To quantify the absolute abundance of each unique TCRbeta CDR3 rearrangement, sequence reads were collapsed and filtered. For each sample, productive Simpson clonality was calculated as the square root of Simpson's diversity index over productive rearrangements. TCRdb's version of the immuneACCESS table is confined to in-frame rearrangements and falls short of the full clone set. An unresolved V gene accounts for under half of the shortfall where checked; the remainder is of unknown origin. For V, J and clone size, that table is used; D and trimming come from the DNA. The sample includes 130,000 to 150,000 clones, with approximately 88% observed a single time. The ten most abundant clones make up 0.95% to 1.5% of the sample.

In the germline V gene, CDR1 corresponds to SGHTA and CDR2 to FQGNSA. At the junction V is shortened by 1 base and J by 3 bases; bases outside the gene matches: 10. From its cysteine to its phenylalanine, the CDR3 spans 17 amino acids. The kept DNA is CDR3 alone, 51 bases in frame from the first base. In the prospective study, participants were about 18 to 100 years old, resided in 24 geographic areas of the United States, and were enrolled through a virtual design. Cohort assignment in the prospective study relied on participant-reported clinical history from a screening survey and a study questionnaire. In the prospective study, whole blood, serum and a nasopharyngeal or oropharyngeal swab were collected from each participant by mobile phlebotomists. Additional blood draws and questionnaires over an approximately 2-month period could optionally be provided by prospective study participants. Before DNA extraction, blood samples from the prospective study were shipped at room temperature or frozen.

The sequence links TRBV7-2 to TRBJ2-3; 7 central nucleotides agree with TRBD1. This receptor was taken from a woman under 40 with acute COVID-19. The specimen was PBMCs or T cells enriched from blood (not recorded which). The CDR3 reads as follows: CASSLGVTGISTDTQYF. The base sequence is TGTGCCAGCAGCTTAGGGGTGACAGGGATCAGTACAGATACGCAGTATTTT.